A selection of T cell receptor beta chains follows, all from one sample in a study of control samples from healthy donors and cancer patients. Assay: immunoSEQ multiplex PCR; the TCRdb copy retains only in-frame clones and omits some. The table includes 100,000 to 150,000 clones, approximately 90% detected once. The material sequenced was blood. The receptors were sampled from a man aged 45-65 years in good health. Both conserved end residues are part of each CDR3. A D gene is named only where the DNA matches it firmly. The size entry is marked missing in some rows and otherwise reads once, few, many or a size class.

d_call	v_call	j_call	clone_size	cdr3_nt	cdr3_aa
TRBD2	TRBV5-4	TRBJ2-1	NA	TGTGCCAGCAGCCCCTCGGGGGCTAGCGGGGGTTTGTCCTACAATGAGCAGTTCTTC	CASSPSGASGGLSYNEQFF
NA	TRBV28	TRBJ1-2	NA	TGTGCCAGCAGTCCAATCTGGACAGACTATGGCTACACCTTC	CASSPIWTDYGYTF
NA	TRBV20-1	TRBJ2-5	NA	TGCAGTGCTAGTGCCCCGGCAGGGAGGCAAGAGACCCAGTACTTC	CSASAPAGRQETQYF
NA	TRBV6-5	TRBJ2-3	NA	TGTGCCAGCAGTTACGGGATGAACACAGATACGCAGTATTTT	CASSYGMNTDTQYF
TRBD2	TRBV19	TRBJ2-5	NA	TGTGCCAGTAGTACCGGGGGGGCAGTAGAGACCCAGTACTTC	CASSTGGAVETQYF
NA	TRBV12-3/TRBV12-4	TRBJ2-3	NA	TGTGCCAGCAGTTTATTCACAGATACGCAGTATTTT	CASSLFTDTQYF
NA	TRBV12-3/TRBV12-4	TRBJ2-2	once	TGTGCCAGCAGAAGTTTGAACAGGGAACTGTTTTTT	CASRSLNRELFF
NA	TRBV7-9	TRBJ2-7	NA	TGTGCCAGCAGCTTAGGGGCAGCTACCTACGAGCAGTACTTC	CASSLGAATYEQYF
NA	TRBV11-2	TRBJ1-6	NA	TGTGCCAGCAGCTTCCTGATTCTGGACCGGGGCAATTCACCCCTCCACTTT	CASSFLILDRGNSPLHF
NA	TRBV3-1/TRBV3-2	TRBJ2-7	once	TGTGCCAGCAGCCTTCGCGTCAACTACGAGCAGTACTTC	CASSLRVNYEQYF
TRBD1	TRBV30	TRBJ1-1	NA	TGTGCCTGGGATACCGGGACAGAGAACACTGAAGCTTTCTTT	CAWDTGTENTEAFF
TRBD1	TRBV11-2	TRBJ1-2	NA	TGTGCCAGCAGCTCCTCTCTCTTACCGGGACAGGACTATGGCTACACCTTC	CASSSSLLPGQDYGYTF
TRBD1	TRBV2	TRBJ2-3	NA	TGTGCCAGCAGTCAACTGGGACAGCCAACAGATACGCAGTATTTT	CASSQLGQPTDTQYF
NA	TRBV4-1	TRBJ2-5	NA	TGCGCCAGCAGCCAAGACATGTTTGCGGGGCAGACCCAGTACTTC	CASSQDMFAGQTQYF
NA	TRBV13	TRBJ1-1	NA	TGTGCCAGCAGCCCCCTGGGCGCTGAAGCTTTCTTT	CASSPLGAEAFF
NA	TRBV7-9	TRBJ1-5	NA	TGTGCCAGCAGCCCGGCAGGGGCCGGCAATCAGCCCCAGCATTTT	CASSPAGAGNQPQHF
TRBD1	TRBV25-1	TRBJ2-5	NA	TGTGCCAGCAGTGATCCTAGGGGGACAGGGGGCCAAGAGACCCAGTACTTC	CASSDPRGTGGQETQYF
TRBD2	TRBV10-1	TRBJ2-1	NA	TGCGCCATCCGACTAGCCAGCTCCTACAATGAGCAGTTCTTC	CAIRLASSYNEQFF
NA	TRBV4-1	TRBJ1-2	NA	TGCGCCAGCAGCCAAGACCCTTATAACTATGGCTACACCTTC	CASSQDPYNYGYTF
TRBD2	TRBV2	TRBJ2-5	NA	TGTGCCAGCAGTGAAGCGCAACTAGCGGGGGTCCAAGAGACCCAGTACTTC	CASSEAQLAGVQETQYF
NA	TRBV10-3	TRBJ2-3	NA	TGTGCCATCACGGACAGAAACACAGATACGCAGTATTTT	CAITDRNTDTQYF
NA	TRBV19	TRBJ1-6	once	TGTGCCAGTAGTCCCCAGATGAGCTCCTATAATTCACCCCTCCACTTT	CASSPQMSSYNSPLHF
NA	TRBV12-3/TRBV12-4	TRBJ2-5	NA	TGTGCCAGCAGGGAATCAGAGACCCAGTACTTC	CASRESETQYF
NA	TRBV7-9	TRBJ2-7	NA	TGTGCCAGCAGCCAACGGGACGGATTAGATTGGTACGAGCAGTACTTC	CASSQRDGLDWYEQYF
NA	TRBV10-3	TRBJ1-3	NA	TGTGCCACTACTCGAAGCTCTGGAAACACCATATATTTT	CATTRSSGNTIYF
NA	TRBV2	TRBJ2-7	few	TGTGCCAGCAGTTCGATATCAGGGTACTACGAGCAGTACTTC	CASSSISGYYEQYF
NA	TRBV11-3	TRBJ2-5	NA	TGTGCCAGCAGCTACTTGGGCTTTCAAGAGACCCAGTACTTC	CASSYLGFQETQYF
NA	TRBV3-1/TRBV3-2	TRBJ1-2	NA	TGTGCCAGCAGCCAAGAACCGGGGCCTTATGGCTACACCTTC	CASSQEPGPYGYTF
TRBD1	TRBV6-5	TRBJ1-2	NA	TGTGCCAGCAGTCCACAGGGGGCGTCCCTCTATGGCTACACCTTC	CASSPQGASLYGYTF
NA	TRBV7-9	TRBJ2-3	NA	TGTGCCAGCAGCAAGGGGCTTAGCGTCACAGATACGCAGTATTTT	CASSKGLSVTDTQYF
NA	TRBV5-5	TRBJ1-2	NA	TGTGCCAGCAGCAGTTATCAACAGGGAGGCTACACCTTC	CASSSYQQGGYTF
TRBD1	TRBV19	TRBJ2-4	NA	TGTGCCAGTAGTGCCGTCCGGGACAGGGGGCTATACATTCAGTACTTC	CASSAVRDRGLYIQYF
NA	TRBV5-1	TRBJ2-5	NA	TGCGCCAGCAGCTCCCAATCCTTTGCCGTACAAGGGACCCAGTACTTC	CASSSQSFAVQGTQYF
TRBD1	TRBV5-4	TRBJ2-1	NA	TGTGCCAGCAGCCAAGAGATAACAGGGGTAGGTGAGCAGTTCTTC	CASSQEITGVGEQFF
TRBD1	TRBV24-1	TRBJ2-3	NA	TGTGCCACCAGTGATGACAGGGTAAGAGATACGCAGTATTTT	CATSDDRVRDTQYF
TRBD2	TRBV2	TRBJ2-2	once	TGTGCCAGCAGTGAGCGAGCGGGGGGGCGGTCAGCCGGGGAGCTGTTTTTT	CASSERAGGRSAGELFF
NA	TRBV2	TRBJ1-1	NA	TGTGCCAGCAGTGCGGCCGGGAGGGCTTTCTTT	CASSAAGRAFF
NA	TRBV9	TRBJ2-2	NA	TGTGCCAGCGCAGACTTGAGGGGTTTCGGGGAGCTGTTTTTT	CASADLRGFGELFF
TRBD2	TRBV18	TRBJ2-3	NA	TGTGCCAGCTCACCGTCGGGGGGTACAGATACGCAGTATTTT	CASSPSGGTDTQYF
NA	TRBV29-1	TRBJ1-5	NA	TGCAGCGTGACGACAGGAAATAGCAATCAGCCCCAGCATTTT	CSVTTGNSNQPQHF
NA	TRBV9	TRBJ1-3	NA	TGTGCCAGCAGCGTAGTCGCAGGGATCTCTGGAAACACCATATATTTT	CASSVVAGISGNTIYF
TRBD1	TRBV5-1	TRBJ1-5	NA	TGCGCCAGCAGCTTGGTTCCAGGGGGGGATCAGCCCCAGCATTTT	CASSLVPGGDQPQHF
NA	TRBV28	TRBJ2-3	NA	TGTGCCAGCAGTTTAGCGGGGCTCACAGATACGCAGTATTTT	CASSLAGLTDTQYF